These T cell receptor beta chains were read from a single sample in a study of T cells in localized non-small cell lung cancer. Using immunoSEQ multiplex PCR, the repertoire was profiled, and TCRdb retains in-frame clones only, with some absent. The sample carries 40,000 to 65,000 clones, around nine tenths recorded once. The input for sequencing was PBMCs, taken before any cancer treatment. The receptors derive from a female donor with stage II lung adenocarcinoma. The CDR3 runs from the conserved cysteine through the conserved F or W. D genes are given only for firm matches. The listing skips clone size in some rows; elsewhere it reads once, few, many or a size class.

J gene | clone size | D gene | V gene | CDR3 protein | CDR3 DNA
TRBJ1-5 | few | . | TRBV15 | CATSGSTLNQPQHF | TGTGCCACCAGCGGGAGTACCCTTAATCAGCCCCAGCATTTT
TRBJ2-7 | once | . | TRBV18 | CASSPSQTSSYEQYF | TGTGCCAGCTCACCCAGTCAGACTTCCTCCTACGAGCAGTACTTC
TRBJ1-5 | . | . | TRBV30 | CAWSTTGADQPQHF | TGTGCCTGGTCCACGACGGGGGCAGATCAGCCCCAGCATTTT
TRBJ2-7 | . | . | TRBV6-5 | CASSVRQASYEQYF | TGTGCCAGCAGCGTGAGACAGGCTTCCTACGAGCAGTACTTC
TRBJ1-3 | . | TRBD1 | TRBV4-2 | CASSQDKSGTGSGNTIYF | TGTGCCAGCAGCCAAGACAAATCAGGGACAGGATCTGGAAACACCATATATTTT
TRBJ2-3 | . | TRBD2 | TRBV5-1 | CASSGTSGGLDTQYF | TGCGCCAGCAGCGGAACTAGCGGGGGGCTAGATACGCAGTATTTT
TRBJ2-7 | . | TRBD2 | TRBV6-1 | CASSAGGPYEQYF | TGTGCCAGCAGTGCGGGGGGGCCCTACGAGCAGTACTTC
TRBJ2-3 | . | . | TRBV19 | CASSAQHTQYF | TGTGCCAGTAGTGCGCAGCATACGCAGTATTTT
TRBJ1-1 | . | . | TRBV25-1 | CASSEGGSHTEAFF | TGTGCCAGCAGTGAAGGGGGCAGCCACACTGAAGCTTTCTTT
TRBJ1-5 | . | . | TRBV4-2 | CASSQDPLGNQPQHF | TGTGCCAGCAGCCAAGATCCATTGGGCAATCAGCCCCAGCATTTT
TRBJ2-2 | . | . | TRBV5-6 | CASSRRQLTGELFF | TGTGCCAGCAGCCGGAGGCAATTGACCGGGGAGCTGTTTTTT
TRBJ1-2 | . | TRBD1 | TRBV27 | CASSLIGTGVRGYTF | TGTGCCAGCAGTTTAATAGGGACAGGGGTTCGAGGCTACACCTTC
TRBJ1-4 | once | . | TRBV5-1 | CASSDPTATNEKLFF | TGCGCCAGCAGCGACCCGACAGCAACTAATGAAAAACTGTTTTTT
TRBJ2-4 | . | . | TRBV18 | CASSLTGWRENIQYF | TGTGCCAGCTCACTTACAGGGTGGAGGGAAAACATTCAGTACTTC
TRBJ2-6 | . | . | TRBV25-1 | CASSDPWGGSGANVLTF | TGTGCCAGCAGTGACCCCTGGGGTGGCTCTGGGGCCAACGTCCTGACTTTC
TRBJ2-1 | . | . | TRBV27 | CASRGGLADEQFF | TGTGCCAGCAGGGGGGGGCTAGCCGATGAGCAGTTCTTC
TRBJ1-2 | . | . | TRBV10-3 | CAIAPSGGRSAGYTF | TGTGCCATCGCCCCCAGTGGGGGGCGATCCGCGGGCTACACCTTC
TRBJ2-2 | . | TRBD2 | TRBV11-2 | CASRARPGLAGLNTGELFF | TGTGCCAGCAGAGCAAGACCGGGACTAGCGGGACTGAACACCGGGGAGCTGTTTTTT
TRBJ1-3 | . | . | TRBV11-3 | CASSDGFSSGNTIYF | TGTGCCAGCAGCGACGGGTTTAGCTCTGGAAACACCATATATTTT